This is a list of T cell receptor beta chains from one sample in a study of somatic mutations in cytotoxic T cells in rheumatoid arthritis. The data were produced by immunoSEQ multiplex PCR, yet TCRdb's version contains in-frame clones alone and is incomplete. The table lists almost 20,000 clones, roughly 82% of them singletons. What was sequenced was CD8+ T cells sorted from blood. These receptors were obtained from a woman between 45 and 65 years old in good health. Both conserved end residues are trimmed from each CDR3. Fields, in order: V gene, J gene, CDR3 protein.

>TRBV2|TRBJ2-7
ASSGAGAIYEQY
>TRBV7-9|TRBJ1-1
ASSSGVRNTEAF
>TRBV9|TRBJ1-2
ASSVSGDPYGYT
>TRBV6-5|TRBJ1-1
ASSYGGTEAF
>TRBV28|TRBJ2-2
ASSPDRGLENTGELF
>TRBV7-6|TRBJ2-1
ASSLVGAGEYNEQF
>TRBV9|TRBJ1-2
ASRAGNGYT
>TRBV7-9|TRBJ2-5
ASSLGVETQY
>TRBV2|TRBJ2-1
ASSDPGLSYNEQF
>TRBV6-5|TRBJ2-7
ASSYGGNREQY
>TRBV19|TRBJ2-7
ASSIVQGPTYEQY
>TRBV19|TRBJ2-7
ASSITSGAYEQY
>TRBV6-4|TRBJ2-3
ASSDTSGSGDTQY